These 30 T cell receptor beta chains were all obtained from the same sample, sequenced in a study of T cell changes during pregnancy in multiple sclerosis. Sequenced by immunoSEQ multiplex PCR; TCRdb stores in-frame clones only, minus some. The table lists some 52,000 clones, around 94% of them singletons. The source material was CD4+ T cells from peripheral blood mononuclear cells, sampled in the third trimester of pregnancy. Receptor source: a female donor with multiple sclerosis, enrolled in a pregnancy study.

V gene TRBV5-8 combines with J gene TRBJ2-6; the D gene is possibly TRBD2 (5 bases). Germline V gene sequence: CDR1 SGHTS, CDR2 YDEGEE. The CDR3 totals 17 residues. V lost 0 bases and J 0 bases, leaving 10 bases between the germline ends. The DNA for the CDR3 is TGTGCCAGCAGCTTGGTGGGAGACCCCTCTGGGGCCAACGTCCTGACTTTC. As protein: CASSLVGDPSGANVLTF.

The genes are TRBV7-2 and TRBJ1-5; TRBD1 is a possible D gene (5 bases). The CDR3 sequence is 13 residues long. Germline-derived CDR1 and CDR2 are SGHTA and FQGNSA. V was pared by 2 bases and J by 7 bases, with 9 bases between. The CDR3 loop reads CASSLQGWQPQHF. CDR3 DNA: TGTGCCAGCAGCTTACAGGGTTGGCAGCCCCAGCATTTT.

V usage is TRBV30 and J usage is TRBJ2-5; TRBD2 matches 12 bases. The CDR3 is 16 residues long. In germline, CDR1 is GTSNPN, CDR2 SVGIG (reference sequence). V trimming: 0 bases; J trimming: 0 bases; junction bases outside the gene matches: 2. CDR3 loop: CAWSVLAGGYQETQYF. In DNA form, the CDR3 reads TGTGCCTGGAGTGTCCTAGCGGGGGGGTACCAAGAGACCCAGTACTTC.

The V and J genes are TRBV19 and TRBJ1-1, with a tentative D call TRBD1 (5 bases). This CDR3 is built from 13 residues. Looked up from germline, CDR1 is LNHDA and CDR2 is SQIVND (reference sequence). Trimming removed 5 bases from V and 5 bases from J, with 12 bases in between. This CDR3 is CASSLTAPTEAFF. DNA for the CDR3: TGTGCCAGTAGTTTGACAGCTCCAACTGAAGCTTTCTTT.

CDR3 residues: CASSPGGLYTEAFF. Here the CDR3 DNA reads TGTGCCAGTTCACCAGGGGGCCTGTACACTGAAGCTTTCTTT. V usage is TRBV7-9 and J usage is TRBJ1-1, with 8 bases identical to TRBD1. Losses at the gene ends were 9 bases for V and 3 bases for J; bases not matched to a gene: 9. The CDR3 has 14 amino acids. Germline CDR1 is SEHNR and CDR2 is FQNEAQ (reference sequence).

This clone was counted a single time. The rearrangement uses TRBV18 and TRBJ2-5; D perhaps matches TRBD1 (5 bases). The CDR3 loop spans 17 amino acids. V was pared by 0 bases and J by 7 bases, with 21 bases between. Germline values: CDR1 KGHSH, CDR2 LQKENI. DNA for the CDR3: TGTGCCAGCTCACCACCGTGGAGTCTTGGGGCCGGTTGGACCCAGTACTTC. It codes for CASSPPWSLGAGWTQYF.

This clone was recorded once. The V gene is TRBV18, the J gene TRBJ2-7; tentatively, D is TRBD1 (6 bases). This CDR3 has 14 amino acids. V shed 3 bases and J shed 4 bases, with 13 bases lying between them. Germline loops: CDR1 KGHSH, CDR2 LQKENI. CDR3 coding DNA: TGTGCCAGCTCACCGACGGACAGCCATTACGAGCAGTACTTC. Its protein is CASSPTDSHYEQYF. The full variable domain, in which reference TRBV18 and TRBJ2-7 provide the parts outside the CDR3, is NAGVMQNPRHLVRRRGQEARLRCSPMKGHSHVYWYRQLPEEGLKFMVYLQKENIIDESGMPKERFSAEFPKEGPSILRIQQVVRGDSAAYFCASSPTDSHYEQYFGPGTRLTVT.

In nucleotides, the CDR3 is TGTGCCAGCAGTTACAGGGGGTCAGGGGGTAAGACTGAAGCTTTCTTT. Translated: CASSYRGSGGKTEAFF. This sequence joins TRBV6-5 and TRBJ1-1; 7 nucleotides agree with TRBD1. The V gene's germline CDR1 is MNHEY and CDR2 SVGAGI. Trimming cost V 2 bases and J 5 bases; bases outside gene matches: 11. The CDR3 sequence is 16 residues long.

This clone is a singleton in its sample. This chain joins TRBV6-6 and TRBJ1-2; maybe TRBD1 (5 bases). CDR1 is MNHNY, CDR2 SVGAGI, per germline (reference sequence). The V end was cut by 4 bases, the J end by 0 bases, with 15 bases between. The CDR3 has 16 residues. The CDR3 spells CASSSVLGRANYGYTF. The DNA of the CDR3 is TGTGCCAGCAGTTCCGTGCTGGGCAGGGCTAACTATGGCTACACCTTC.

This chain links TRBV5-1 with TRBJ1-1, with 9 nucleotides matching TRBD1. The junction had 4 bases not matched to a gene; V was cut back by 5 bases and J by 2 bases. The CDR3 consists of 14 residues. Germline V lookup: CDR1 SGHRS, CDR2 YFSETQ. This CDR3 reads CASRTGGINTEAFF. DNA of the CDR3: TGCGCCAGCAGAACAGGGGGCATAAACACTGAAGCTTTCTTT.

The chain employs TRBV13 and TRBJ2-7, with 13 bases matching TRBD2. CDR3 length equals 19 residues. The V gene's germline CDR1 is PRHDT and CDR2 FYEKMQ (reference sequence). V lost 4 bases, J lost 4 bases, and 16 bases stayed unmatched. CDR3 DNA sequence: TGTGCCAGCAGCTCCCGGACTAGCGGGGGAAATGGCCGAATGTACGAGCAGTACTTC. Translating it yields CASSSRTSGGNGRMYEQYF.

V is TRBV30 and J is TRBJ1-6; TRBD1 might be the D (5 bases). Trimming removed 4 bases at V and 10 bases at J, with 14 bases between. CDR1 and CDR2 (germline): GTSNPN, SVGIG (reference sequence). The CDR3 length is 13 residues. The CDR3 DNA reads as TGTGCCTGGATGGAGGGGAAAGGATCACCCCTCCACTTT. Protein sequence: CAWMEGKGSPLHF.

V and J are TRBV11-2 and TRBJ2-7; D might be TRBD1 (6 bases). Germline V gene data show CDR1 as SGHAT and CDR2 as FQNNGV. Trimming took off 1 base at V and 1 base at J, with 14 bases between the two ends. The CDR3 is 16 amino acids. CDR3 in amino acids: CASSLGAWGPSYEQYF. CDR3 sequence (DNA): TGTGCCAGCAGCTTAGGGGCCTGGGGGCCGTCCTACGAGCAGTACTTC.

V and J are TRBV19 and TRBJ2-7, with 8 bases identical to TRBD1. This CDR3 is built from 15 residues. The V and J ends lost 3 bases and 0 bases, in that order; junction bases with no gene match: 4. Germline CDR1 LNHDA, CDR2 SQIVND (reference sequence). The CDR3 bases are TGTGCCAGTAGTATCCGGACAGGGAGCTCCTACGAGCAGTACTTC. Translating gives CASSIRTGSSYEQYF.

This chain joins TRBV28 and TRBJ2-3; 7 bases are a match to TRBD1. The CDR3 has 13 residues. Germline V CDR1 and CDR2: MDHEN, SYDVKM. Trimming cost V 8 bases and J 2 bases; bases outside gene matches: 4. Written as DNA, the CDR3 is TGTGCCAGCGAGGACAGGAACACAGATACGCAGTATTTT. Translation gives CASEDRNTDTQYF.

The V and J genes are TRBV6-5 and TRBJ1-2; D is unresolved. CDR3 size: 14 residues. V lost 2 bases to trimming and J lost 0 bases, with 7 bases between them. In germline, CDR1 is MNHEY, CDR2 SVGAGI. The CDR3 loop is CASSYRTANYGYTF. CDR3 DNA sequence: TGTGCCAGCAGTTACCGTACAGCTAACTATGGCTACACCTTC.

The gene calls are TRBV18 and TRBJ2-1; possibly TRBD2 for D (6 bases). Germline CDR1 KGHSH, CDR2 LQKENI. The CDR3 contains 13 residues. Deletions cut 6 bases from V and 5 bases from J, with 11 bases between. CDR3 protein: CASSLRGDNEQFF. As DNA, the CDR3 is TGTGCCAGCTCTTTGCGGGGCGACAATGAGCAGTTCTTC.

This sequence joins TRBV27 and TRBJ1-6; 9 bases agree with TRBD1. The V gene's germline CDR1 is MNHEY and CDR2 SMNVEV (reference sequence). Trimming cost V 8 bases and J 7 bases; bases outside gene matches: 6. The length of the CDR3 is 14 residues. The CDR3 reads CASGLDRGNSPLHF. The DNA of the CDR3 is TGTGCCAGCGGCCTCGACAGGGGGAATTCACCCCTCCACTTT.

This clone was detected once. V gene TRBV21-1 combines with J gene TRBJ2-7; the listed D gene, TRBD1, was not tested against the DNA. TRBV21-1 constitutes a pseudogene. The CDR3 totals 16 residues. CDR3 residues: CASSKEAPGGPRKQYF. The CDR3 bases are TGTGCCAGCAGCAAAGAGGCCCCAGGGGGCCCCCGAAAGCAGTACTTC.

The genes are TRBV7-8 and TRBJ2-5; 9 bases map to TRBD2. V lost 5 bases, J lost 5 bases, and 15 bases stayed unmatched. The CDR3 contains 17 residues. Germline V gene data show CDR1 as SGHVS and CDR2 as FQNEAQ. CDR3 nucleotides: TGTGCCAGCAGCCCCTGGAGGGGCGGGGGGGCCGGGGAGACCCAGTACTTC. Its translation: CASSPWRGGGAGETQYF. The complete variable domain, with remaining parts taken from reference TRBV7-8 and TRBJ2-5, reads GAGVSQSPRYKVAKRGQDVALRCDPISGHVSLFWYQQALGQGPEFLTYFQNEAQLDKSGLPSDRFFAERPEGSVSTLKIQRTQQEDSAVYLCASSPWRGGGAGETQYFGPGTRLLVL.

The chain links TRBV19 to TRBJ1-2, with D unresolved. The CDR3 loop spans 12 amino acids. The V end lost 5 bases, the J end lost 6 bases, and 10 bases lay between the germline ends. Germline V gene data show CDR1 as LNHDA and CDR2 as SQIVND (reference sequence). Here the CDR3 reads CASSVAADGYTF. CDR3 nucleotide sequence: TGTGCCAGTAGTGTAGCGGCGGATGGCTACACCTTC.

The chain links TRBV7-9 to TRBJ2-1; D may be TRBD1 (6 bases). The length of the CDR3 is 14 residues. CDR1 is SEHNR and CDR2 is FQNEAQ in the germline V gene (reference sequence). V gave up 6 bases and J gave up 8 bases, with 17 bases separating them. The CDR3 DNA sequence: TGTGCCAGCAGTTTGGTGGGCAGGGGCGATGAGCAGTTCTTC. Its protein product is CASSLVGRGDEQFF. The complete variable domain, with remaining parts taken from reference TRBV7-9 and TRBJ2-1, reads DTGVSQNPRHKITKRGQNVTFRCDPISEHNRLYWYRQTLGQGPEFLTYFQNEAQLEKSRLLSDRFSAERPKGSFSTLEIQRTEQGDSAMYLCASSLVGRGDEQFFGPGTRLTVL.

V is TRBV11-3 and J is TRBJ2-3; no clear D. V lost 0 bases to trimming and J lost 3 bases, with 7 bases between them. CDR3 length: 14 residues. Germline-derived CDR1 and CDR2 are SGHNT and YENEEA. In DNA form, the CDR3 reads TGTGCCAGCAGCTTAGATCCAGGAACAGATACGCAGTATTTT. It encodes CASSLDPGTDTQYF.

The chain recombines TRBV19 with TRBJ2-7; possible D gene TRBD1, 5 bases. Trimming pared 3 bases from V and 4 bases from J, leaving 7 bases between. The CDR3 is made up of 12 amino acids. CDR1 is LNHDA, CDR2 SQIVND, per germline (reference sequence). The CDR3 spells CASSMGQYEQYF. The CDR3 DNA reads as TGTGCCAGTAGTATGGGGCAATACGAGCAGTACTTC.

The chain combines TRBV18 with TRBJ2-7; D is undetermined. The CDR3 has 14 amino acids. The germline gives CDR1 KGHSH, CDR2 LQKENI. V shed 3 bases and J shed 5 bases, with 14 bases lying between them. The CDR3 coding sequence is TGTGCCAGCTCACCGAGCCGACGAGCGAACGAGCAGTACTTC. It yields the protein CASSPSRRANEQYF.

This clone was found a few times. The DNA for the CDR3 is TGTGCCAGCAGTCACCAAGCGAAGACAGGCAAAGCTTTCTTT. Encoded protein: CASSHQAKTGKAFF. This sequence joins TRBV6-4 and TRBJ1-1, with D perhaps matching TRBD1 (6 bases). Trimming removed 5 bases at V and 9 bases at J, with 19 bases between. This CDR3 region has 14 residues. The germline V gene encodes CDR1 MRHNA and CDR2 SNTAGT.

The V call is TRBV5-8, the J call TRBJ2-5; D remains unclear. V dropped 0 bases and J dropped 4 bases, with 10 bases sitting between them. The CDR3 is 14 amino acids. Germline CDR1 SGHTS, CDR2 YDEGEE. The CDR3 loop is CASSLGRNSETQYF. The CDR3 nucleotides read TGTGCCAGCAGCTTGGGTCGAAACTCAGAGACCCAGTACTTC.

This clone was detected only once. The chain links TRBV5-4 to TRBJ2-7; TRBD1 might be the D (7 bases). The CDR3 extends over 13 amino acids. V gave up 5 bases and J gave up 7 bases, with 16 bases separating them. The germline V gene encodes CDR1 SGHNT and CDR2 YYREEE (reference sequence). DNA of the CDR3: TGTGCCAGCAGTAAAGGGCCAGGGGGGGAGCAGTACTTC. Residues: CASSKGPGGEQYF.

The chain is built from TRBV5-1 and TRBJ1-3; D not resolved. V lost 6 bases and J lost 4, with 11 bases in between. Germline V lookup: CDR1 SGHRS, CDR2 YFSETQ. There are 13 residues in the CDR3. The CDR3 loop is CASTGMEGNTIYF. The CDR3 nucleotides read TGCGCCAGCACCGGGATGGAAGGAAACACCATATATTTT.

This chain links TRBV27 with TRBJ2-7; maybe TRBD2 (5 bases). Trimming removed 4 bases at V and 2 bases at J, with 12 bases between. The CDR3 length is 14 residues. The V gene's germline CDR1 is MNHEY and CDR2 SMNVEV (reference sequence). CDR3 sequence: CASSSGKGPYEQYF. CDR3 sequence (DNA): TGTGCCAGCAGTTCGGGGAAAGGTCCCTACGAGCAGTACTTC.